What follows is one T cell receptor (beta chain) and its context. This specimen belongs to a study of shared clonotypes between healthy human individuals. Data came from immunoSEQ multiplex PCR; TCRdb stores just in-frame clones and leaves some out. Of around 1.5 million clones detected, approximately 98% appear once; the ten largest clones hold about 0.42%. This receptor was identified in a man under 40 in good health. The sample consisted of naive CD4+ T cells sorted from blood. Sample subset: CD45RA+ positively selected.

The CDR3 DNA reads as TGTGCCAGCAGCCCGAGCTCCAGGGCGCAGTATTTT. Protein sequence: CASSPSSRAQYF. The chain employs TRBV7-6 and TRBJ2-3; D is perhaps TRBD1 (5 bases). Germline V gene data show CDR1 as SGHVS and CDR2 as FNYEAQ. Trimming stripped 5 bases from V and 10 bases from J, with 13 bases between. The CDR3 has 12 amino acids.